The clone carrying this T cell receptor (beta chain) showed up just a few times. Its antigen is unidentified. Naive CD8 T cells were sorted, and the gate applied was CD8+CD4-CCR7+CD45RA+. These data come from a study of molecular identifiers for immune sequencing clone quantification. Study findings and constraints: Barcodes shared by identical TCR molecules could lead to underestimated sizes of highly expanded clones. Whereas clones above 20 RNA copies held under 1% of naive-cell molecules, they held over 98% of effector molecules.

TCR libraries were built in bulk with a published protocol and specific TCR primers. TCRdb recomputed calls from the PCR reads with MiXCR, one row per CDR3 protein. Among approximately 90,000 distinct CDR3 sequences, 20% to 25% were seen once, and the ten largest hold 0.8% to 1.2%. The V end lost 5 bases, the J end lost 4 bases, and 10 bases lay between the germline ends. Germline lookup yields CDR1 PRHDT and CDR2 FYEKMQ (reference sequence). There are 13 residues in the CDR3. The TCR comes from a human donor in good health. Some libraries in this study had Jurkat cell RNA spiked in. Sequenced material: naive CD8+ T cells from blood, with Jurkat cell RNA spiked in. Subset given: FACS-sorted CD8+CD4-CCR7+CD45RA+ naive T cells. The J gene is TRBJ2-3, the V gene TRBV13; the D gene is possibly TRBD2 (5 bases). DNA for the CDR3: TGTGCCAGCAGCAAGGGAGTTGCAGATACGCAGTATTTT. This encodes CASSKGVADTQYF.